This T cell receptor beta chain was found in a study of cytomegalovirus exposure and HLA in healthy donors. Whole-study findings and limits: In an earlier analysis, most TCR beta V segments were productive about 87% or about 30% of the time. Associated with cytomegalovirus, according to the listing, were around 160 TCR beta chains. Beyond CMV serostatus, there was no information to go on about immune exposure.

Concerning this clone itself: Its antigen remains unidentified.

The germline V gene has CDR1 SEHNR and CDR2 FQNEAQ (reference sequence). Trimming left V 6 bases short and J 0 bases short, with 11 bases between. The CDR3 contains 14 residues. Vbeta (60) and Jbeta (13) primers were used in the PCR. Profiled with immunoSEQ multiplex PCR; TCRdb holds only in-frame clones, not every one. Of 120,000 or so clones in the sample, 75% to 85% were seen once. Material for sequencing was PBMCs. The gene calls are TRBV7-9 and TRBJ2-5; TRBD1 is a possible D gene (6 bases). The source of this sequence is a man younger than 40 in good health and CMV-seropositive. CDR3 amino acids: CASSSRDNQETQYF. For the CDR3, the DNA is TGTGCCAGCAGTTCCAGGGACAACCAAGAGACCCAGTACTTC. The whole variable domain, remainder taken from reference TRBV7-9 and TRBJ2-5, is DTGVSQNPRHKITKRGQNVTFRCDPISEHNRLYWYRQTLGQGPEFLTYFQNEAQLEKSRLLSDRFSAERPKGSFSTLEIQRTEQGDSAMYLCASSSRDNQETQYFGPGTRLLVL.